Each of the 21 T cell receptor beta chains below was sequenced from the same sample in a study of blood T cell repertoires in COVID-19. Repertoires were generated with immunoSEQ multiplex PCR, while TCRdb's copy carries only in-frame clones and drops some. The sample lists 70,000 or so clones, 70% to 75% seen once, with under 25% in the top ten. The source material was peripheral blood. The receptors shown here come from a man in his 70s with acute or convalescent COVID-19.

This chain links TRBV18 with TRBJ2-2, with TRBD2 matching 13 bases. Germline V gene sequence: CDR1 KGHSH, CDR2 LQKENI. V shed 3 bases, J shed 8 bases, and the junction held 6 bases outside the gene matches. The CDR3 has 16 residues. CDR3 nucleotide sequence: TGTGCCAGCTCACCTCCGGGACTAGCGGGAAGTGGGGAGCTGTTTTTT. It codes for CASSPPGLAGSGELFF.

This clone was found once. The rearrangement uses TRBV6-1 and TRBJ2-3; TRBD2 might be the D (6 bases). Germline CDR1 MNHNS, CDR2 SASEGT. The germline V and J ends were trimmed by 5 bases and 7 bases, with 10 bases remaining between them. This CDR3 comprises 12 residues. The CDR3 spells CASSPWDYTQYF. CDR3 DNA: TGTGCCAGCAGTCCGTGGGACTATACGCAGTATTTT.

V usage is TRBV2 and J usage is TRBJ2-7; D might be TRBD1 (6 bases). The germline V and J ends were trimmed by 5 bases and 5 bases, with 16 bases remaining between them. The CDR3 extends over 14 amino acids. Germline assignment: CDR1 SNHLY and CDR2 FYNNEI. CDR3 sequence reads: CASSMGQGIHEQYF. The CDR3 DNA is TGTGCCAGCAGTATGGGCCAGGGGATCCACGAGCAGTACTTC. The variable domain in full, with the rest retrieved from reference TRBV2 and TRBJ2-7, is EPEVTQTPSHQVTQMGQEVILRCVPISNHLYFYWYRQILGQKVEFLVSFYNNEISEKSEIFDDQFSVERPDGSNFTLKIRSTKLEDSAMYFCASSMGQGIHEQYFGPGTRLTVT.

This chain joins TRBV12-3 or TRBV12-4 and TRBJ1-1; 8 positions agree with TRBD1. CDR3 size: 13 residues. J lost 11 bases, V lost 3 bases, and 8 bases had no gene match. CDR3 sequence: CASSLGQVPMAFF. CDR3 nucleotides: TGTGCCAGCAGTTTGGGACAGGTACCGATGGCTTTCTTT.

The rearrangement uses TRBV5-6 and TRBJ1-2; a weak D match, TRBD1 (5 bases). Germline V CDR1 and CDR2: SGHDT, YYEEEE. Trimming took off 4 bases at V and 2 bases at J, with 15 bases between the two ends. This CDR3 comprises 15 residues. CDR3 sequence: CASSIGTMGNYGYTF. For the CDR3, the DNA is TGTGCCAGCAGCATCGGGACTATGGGGAACTATGGCTACACCTTC.

V and J are TRBV29-1 and TRBJ2-3; D possibly corresponds to TRBD2 (5 bases). Germline V gene sequence: CDR1 SQVTM, CDR2 ANQGSEA. Deletions cut 7 bases from V and 1 base from J, with 9 bases between. The CDR3 length is 12 residues. CDR3 bases: TGCAGCGCGCGGACTGGCACAGATACGCAGTATTTT. This gives the protein CSARTGTDTQYF.

The V gene is TRBV28, the J gene TRBJ2-2; the match to TRBD1 covers 7 bases. The length of the CDR3 is 17 residues. Trimming cost V 7 bases and J 6 bases; bases outside gene matches: 17. CDR1 and CDR2 (germline): MDHEN, SYDVKM. CDR3 region: CASTPSSGTVFSGELFF. The CDR3 DNA sequence: TGTGCCAGCACTCCTTCATCCGGGACAGTCTTCTCCGGGGAGCTGTTTTTT.

The chain joins TRBV6-2 or TRBV6-3 to TRBJ1-1; D might be TRBD1 (5 bases). The CDR3 is 15 amino acids. Trimming stripped 5 bases from V and 5 bases from J, with 18 bases between. Germline V gives CDR1 MNHEY, CDR2 SVGEGT. The CDR3 sequence: CASSPPIGVLTEAFF. CDR3 sequence (DNA): TGTGCCAGCAGTCCCCCGATAGGGGTTCTTACTGAAGCTTTCTTT.

This chain connects TRBV6-6 to TRBJ2-3, with a possible D match to TRBD2 (5 bases). Per the germline V gene, CDR1 is MNHNY and CDR2 is SVGAGI (reference sequence). There are 16 residues in the CDR3. Between the trimmed V and J ends, which lost 2 bases and 4 bases, there was a span of 16 bases. The CDR3 protein is CASSYRTTGSPDTQYF. CDR3 nucleotides: TGTGCCAGCAGTTACAGGACGACGGGGAGTCCAGATACGCAGTATTTT.

This clone showed up just once. The chain combines TRBV6-4 with TRBJ2-2, with 8 bases that match TRBD2. Trimming removed 2 bases from V and 7 bases from J; junction bases left unmatched: 9. The germline V gene has CDR1 MRHNA and CDR2 SNTAGT. The CDR3 spans 16 residues. In nucleotides, the CDR3 is TGTGCCAGCAGTGACGGATCAGCGGGAGCTGGCGGGGAGCTGTTTTTT. Encoded protein: CASSDGSAGAGGELFF.

This clone was seen once. This sequence joins TRBV28 and TRBJ1-5, with D possibly matching TRBD1 (5 bases). This CDR3 is built from 15 residues. Germline V lookup: CDR1 MDHEN, CDR2 SYDVKM. V lost 6 bases, J lost 1 base, and 13 bases lay in between. CDR3 in amino acids: CASSPGGTSNQPQHF. In DNA, the CDR3 is TGTGCCAGCAGCCCTGGGGGGACCAGCAATCAGCCCCAGCATTTT.

This sequence joins TRBV5-4 and TRBJ1-2, with TRBD1 as a possible D gene (5 bases). V was clipped by 2 bases and J by 2 bases, with 10 bases between them. The CDR3 has 14 residues. The germline CDR1 and CDR2 sequences are SGHNT and YYREEE (reference sequence). The CDR3 nucleotides are TGTGCCAGCAGCTTCACGGGACTGAACTATGGCTACACCTTC. It yields the protein CASSFTGLNYGYTF.

This CDR3 is CASSPGTTVWNEQFF. CDR3 nucleotide sequence: TGTGCCAGCAGCCCCGGGACTACTGTTTGGAATGAGCAGTTCTTC. The chain employs TRBV11-2 and TRBJ2-1; 7 positions match TRBD2. After removal of 5 bases from V and 7 bases from J, the junction contained 11 bases not matched to a gene. The V gene's germline CDR1 is SGHAT and CDR2 FQNNGV. CDR3 length: 15 amino acids.

There are a few counts of this clone. The chain uses TRBV7-2 and TRBJ2-3, with unresolved D. The CDR3 loop spans 13 amino acids. Trimming pared 2 bases from V and 3 bases from J, leaving 6 bases between. Germline V lookup: CDR1 SGHTA, CDR2 FQGNSA. DNA of the CDR3: TGTGCCAGCAGCTTATTTCGTACAGATACGCAGTATTTT. It yields the protein CASSLFRTDTQYF.

The J gene is TRBJ2-1, the V gene TRBV18; D possibly corresponds to TRBD2 (6 bases). V lost 2 bases to trimming and J lost 7 bases, with 18 bases between them. CDR3 length equals 16 residues. The germline gives CDR1 KGHSH, CDR2 LQKENI. This CDR3 reads CASSPMEGAVGNEQFF. The DNA of the CDR3 is TGTGCCAGCTCACCAATGGAGGGTGCTGTTGGGAATGAGCAGTTCTTC.

The chain carries TRBV19 and TRBJ1-4; D remains unclear. Germline assignment: CDR1 LNHDA and CDR2 SQIVND (reference sequence). The germline V and J ends were trimmed by 6 bases and 6 bases, with 8 bases remaining between them. The CDR3 totals 12 residues. The CDR3 nucleotides read TGTGCCAGTAGCCCGAACTATGAAAAACTGTTTTTT. Amino acids: CASSPNYEKLFF.

V is TRBV5-6 and J is TRBJ1-2; 9 bases agree with TRBD1. V was pared by 4 bases and J by 1 base, with 11 bases of the junction left unmatched. Germline CDR1 is SGHDT and CDR2 is YYEEEE. The CDR3 contains 17 residues. In nucleotides, the CDR3 is TGTGCCAGCAGCACCAACAGGGGGCGGCTCCTTAACTATGGCTACACCTTC. It specifies CASSTNRGRLLNYGYTF.

This sequence joins TRBV27 and TRBJ2-1; possibly TRBD2 for D (7 bases). In germline, CDR1 is MNHEY, CDR2 SMNVEV (reference sequence). The CDR3 consists of 16 residues. Trimming shortened V by 5 bases and J by 2 bases, and 16 bases separated the two germline ends. CDR3 nucleotides: TGTGCCAGCAGTCCCCTAGGCGGGGGCACCTACAATGAGCAGTTCTTC. This encodes CASSPLGGGTYNEQFF.

The CDR3 DNA follows: TGTGCCAGCAGCCCCTCCGGACTAGCGGGCATATACAATGAGCAGTTCTTC. Encoded protein: CASSPSGLAGIYNEQFF. The chain couples TRBV3-1 (or the pseudogene TRBV3-2) to TRBJ2-1; 11 nucleotides agree with TRBD2. The CDR3 is 17 residues long. The ends lost 4 bases at V and 4 bases at J; junction bases unmatched: 9. Per germline, CDR1 LGHDT and CDR2 YNNKEL (reference sequence).

This clone was seen a few times. The chain joins TRBV10-3 to TRBJ2-7; TRBD2 matches 9 bases. CDR3 size: 17 residues. Trimming at V came to 3 bases and at J to 3 bases, leaving 12 bases not matched to a gene. CDR1 and CDR2 (germline): ENHRY, SYGVKD. CDR3: CAISDLLAGAGSYEQYF. The CDR3 region has the DNA TGTGCCATCAGTGATCTATTAGCGGGAGCAGGGAGCTACGAGCAGTACTTC.

On this clone itself: The same CDR3 can be traced to other DNA sequences in this sample. The chain recombines TRBV19 with TRBJ1-2, with 9 bases that match TRBD1. The germline V gene has CDR1 LNHDA and CDR2 SQIVND (reference sequence). The CDR3 spans 12 residues. V gave up 6 bases and J gave up 5 bases; unmatched junction bases: 1. CDR3 protein: CASSGQGYGYTF. The CDR3 coding sequence is TGTGCCAGTAGCGGACAGGGGTATGGCTACACCTTC.